This T cell receptor (beta chain) is drawn from a study of neoadjuvant anti-PD-1 for oral cavity cancer (dated by TCRdb to the early 2020s). At the level of the whole study: Three to four biweekly doses of nivolumab at 3 mg/kg were mostly administered to patients before curative-intent surgical resection. Patients with complete response, partial response or stable disease by RECIST 1.1 were defined as responders, whereas patients with progression were defined as non-responders. The parent correlative cohort included roughly 13 patients, with a roughly 35% response rate. For patients who did not progress, a fourth nivolumab dose was given around day 43, followed by definitive surgical resection on days 50-56. Points the paper makes about the study in general: Only a few patients per response group were included in the TCR analyses, and the authors called for validation in larger cohorts. A higher pretreatment blood Treg/Th17 ratio correlated with both higher pretreatment blood TCRbeta clonality and lower post-treatment tumor TCRbeta clonality. Within PBMCs, T cell clonality (Gini index) was significantly higher in non-responders than responders after neoadjuvant nivolumab.

For deep sequencing, each PBMC sample was run in six replicates, with libraries mostly built from around 500 ng of input genomic DNA. The immunoSEQ hsTCRbeta kit was used to prepare TCRbeta libraries, following the manufacturer's instructions. The completed libraries were mixed into a single pool at 3 nM, then sequenced with an Illumina NovaSeq 6000 S4 flow cell. The paper's data handling went like this. Raw data preprocessing and quality control were performed with the immunoSEQ Analyzer. The analysis was limited to productive rearrangements, and each clonotype was defined by a unique CDR3 amino acid sequence. Repertoire clonality was estimated as the Gini-Simpson index, which was calculated using the R package tcR. Student's t test was used to compare Gini indices, while Pearson correlation assessed associations with tumor size change. The table was pulled from immuneACCESS by TCRdb, which kept in-frame rearrangements only. Such tables lose some clones; where checked, under half of the loss comes from unresolved V genes, and the rest has no known cause. The V and J calls and clone size are taken from that table; D and trimming were inferred from the DNA. The sample contains more than 13,000 clones, around 79% of them found a single time. Clones ranked in the top ten supply around 3% of the sample.

This clone occurred once. The antigen it recognizes is unknown. Base quality data are lacking; no much larger clone is found one base away. The time point label on this specimen signifies: after neoadjuvant nivolumab, at surgical resection. The patients had newly diagnosed stage II-IVA oral cavity squamous cell carcinoma and had not received any prior systemic or radiation treatment. Everyone in the cohort had locally advanced, HPV-negative oral cavity squamous cell carcinoma. No culture maintenance or expansion was done, as the peripheral blood mononuclear cells went straight to analysis. The samples were drawn from a longitudinal correlative study tied to a single-arm phase II trial testing neoadjuvant nivolumab in oral cavity squamous cell carcinoma. Subject-matched pre- and post-treatment PBMCs and tumors from three responders and three non-responders underwent genomic DNA-based TCRbeta sequencing. Peripheral blood mononuclear cells were collected before nivolumab treatment and were collected again after treatment, at the time of surgery. Genomic DNA was isolated from PBMCs using the Maxwell RSC DNA from Cells kit.

V is cut back by 1 base and J by 0 bases, with 6 bases in the junction unmatched. The CDR3, from cysteine to phenylalanine, totals 15 residues. Just CDR3 DNA is preserved here, 45 bases in frame from base 1. The CDR1 and CDR2 encoded by the germline V gene (reference sequence) are GTSNPN and SVGIG. The source material was PBMCs, sampled after nivolumab (anti-PD-1) treatment. The clonotype originates from a person aged 35 to 85 with oral cavity squamous cell carcinoma. The chain couples TRBV30 to TRBJ2-7; 7 central bases correspond to TRBD1. The nucleotides read TGTGCCTGGAGTGCCAGACAGGGAAGCTCCTACGAGCAGTACTTC. Translation gives CAWSARQGSSYEQYF.